A selection of T cell receptor beta chains follows, all from one sample in a study of PD-L1 blockade in urothelial cancer. Produced via immunoSEQ multiplex PCR; TCRdb's table is partial and in-frame only. The profile covers roughly 45,000 clones, with 82% appearing a single time and approximately 13% taken by the ten largest. The sequencing here drew on PBMCs, taken around atezolizumab (anti-PD-L1) treatment. The receptor set was obtained from a man aged 55 to 70 with urothelial cancer. Each CDR3 is given with its conserved first and last residue. Each record gives: CDR3 DNA, CDR3 protein, D gene, V gene, clone size, J gene. The D gene is left open where the match is weak. Not all rows give a size; the values are once, few, many and, for expanded clones, a class.

DNA: TGCGCCAGCAGTCAATCTGACAGGGGGCTCCCCTACGAGCAGTACTTC
CDR3: CASSQSDRGLPYEQYF
D: TRBD1
V: TRBV23-1
size: .
J: TRBJ2-7

DNA: TGTGCCAGATTGCAGGGTAGCAATCAGCCCCAGCATTTT
CDR3: CARLQGSNQPQHF
D: .
V: TRBV21-1
size: .
J: TRBJ1-5

DNA: TGTGCCAGCAGCTCGGGACAGCTGGGGGACTATGGCTACACCTTC
CDR3: CASSSGQLGDYGYTF
D: TRBD1
V: TRBV7-2
size: .
J: TRBJ1-2

DNA: TGTGCCAGCAGTTTCGGGACGCCGGGGGGAAATCAGCCCCAGCATTTT
CDR3: CASSFGTPGGNQPQHF
D: .
V: TRBV28
size: .
J: TRBJ1-5

DNA: TGTGCCATCAGTGAGTCTCAAGCGGGCGAGCAGTTCTTC
CDR3: CAISESQAGEQFF
D: .
V: TRBV10-3
size: .
J: TRBJ2-1

DNA: TGCGCCAGCAGCTCGGACAGGCCGAACACCGGGGAGCTGTTTTTT
CDR3: CASSSDRPNTGELFF
D: TRBD1
V: TRBV5-1
size: .
J: TRBJ2-2

DNA: TGTGCCAGCAGACGACAGGAGAATTACGAGCAGTACTTC
CDR3: CASRRQENYEQYF
D: .
V: TRBV27
size: .
J: TRBJ2-7

DNA: TGTGCCATCAGTGCCCGACAGGGTGTGCAAGAGACCCAGTACTTC
CDR3: CAISARQGVQETQYF
D: TRBD1
V: TRBV10-3
size: .
J: TRBJ2-5

DNA: TGTGCCAGCAGCTTGTCGTCGGATGAGCAGTTCTTC
CDR3: CASSLSSDEQFF
D: .
V: TRBV5-5
size: .
J: TRBJ2-1

DNA: TGTGCCAGCAGGGGCCAGGCAGAGACCCAGTACTTC
CDR3: CASRGQAETQYF
D: .
V: TRBV2
size: .
J: TRBJ2-5

DNA: TGTGCCAGCAGAGGGGGGACAGGGTCAGACTATGGCTACACCTTC
CDR3: CASRGGTGSDYGYTF
D: TRBD1
V: TRBV6-1
size: .
J: TRBJ1-2

DNA: TGTGCCAGCAGTTTATTGGGGACACCCTCTGGGGCCAACGTCCTGACTTTC
CDR3: CASSLLGTPSGANVLTF
D: .
V: TRBV27
size: once
J: TRBJ2-6

DNA: TGTGCCAGTAGTATAGGCGGGTCGGGAGTGGAGACCCAGTACTTC
CDR3: CASSIGGSGVETQYF
D: .
V: TRBV19
size: .
J: TRBJ2-5

DNA: TGCGCCAGCAGCCAAGGGAGGGCCCCCTACAATGAGCAGTTCTTC
CDR3: CASSQGRAPYNEQFF
D: .
V: TRBV4-1
size: .
J: TRBJ2-1

DNA: TGTGCCAGCAGCTTAGCCGCAGGGAACAACTACGAGCAGTACTTC
CDR3: CASSLAAGNNYEQYF
D: .
V: TRBV7-2
size: .
J: TRBJ2-7

DNA: TGCGCCAGCAGCTGGACAGGGTTTGACACTGAAGCTTTCTTT
CDR3: CASSWTGFDTEAFF
D: TRBD1
V: TRBV5-1
size: once
J: TRBJ1-1

DNA: TGTGCCAGCAGCTGGGGACAGCTCACAGATACGCAGTATTTT
CDR3: CASSWGQLTDTQYF
D: TRBD1
V: TRBV7-2
size: .
J: TRBJ2-3

DNA: TGTGCCAGCTCACCCGGCGGGGGAGATGGCTACACCTTC
CDR3: CASSPGGGDGYTF
D: .
V: TRBV18
size: few
J: TRBJ1-2

DNA: TGTGCCAGCAGCTTGGAAGGCAGGGGGCTGTACGAGCAGTACTTC
CDR3: CASSLEGRGLYEQYF
D: TRBD1
V: TRBV5-8
size: .
J: TRBJ2-7

DNA: TGTGCCTGGAGTCCCCCTGGAGGCACAAAGCCCCAGCATTTT
CDR3: CAWSPPGGTKPQHF
D: .
V: TRBV30
size: .
J: TRBJ1-5

DNA: TGTGCCAGCAGCGCCCTGGGAGGGGGGGCAATTAGCACAGATACGCAGTATTTT
CDR3: CASSALGGGAISTDTQYF
D: .
V: TRBV9
size: once
J: TRBJ2-3

DNA: TGTGCCAGCAGTGAAGTGTTGGGACTAGCGGGAGGTAGCACAGATACGCAGTATTTT
CDR3: CASSEVLGLAGGSTDTQYF
D: TRBD2
V: TRBV6-1
size: .
J: TRBJ2-3

DNA: TGTGCCACCAGCAGACCACAGTTCGCTGGGGCCAACGTCCTGACTTTC
CDR3: CATSRPQFAGANVLTF
D: .
V: TRBV15
size: .
J: TRBJ2-6

DNA: TGCGCCAGCAGCTTGATTGGAGACGAGCAGTACTTC
CDR3: CASSLIGDEQYF
D: .
V: TRBV5-1
size: .
J: TRBJ2-7

DNA: TGTGCCTGGAGTCCGCAGTTAAACACTGAAGCTTTCTTT
CDR3: CAWSPQLNTEAFF
D: .
V: TRBV30
size: .
J: TRBJ1-1

DNA: TGTGCCAGCAGCTTAGATCGGGGGGAGGAAGCTTTCTTT
CDR3: CASSLDRGEEAFF
D: .
V: TRBV11-3
size: .
J: TRBJ1-1

DNA: TGTGCCAGCAGTTCACCCGGTAGGAGCTCCTACGAGCAGTACTTC
CDR3: CASSSPGRSSYEQYF
D: .
V: TRBV27
size: .
J: TRBJ2-7

DNA: TGTGCCAGCAGCTTAGCGGCTAGCGGGGGGGCCAATGAGCAGTTCTTC
CDR3: CASSLAASGGANEQFF
D: TRBD2
V: TRBV7-2
size: few
J: TRBJ2-1

DNA: TGTGCCAGCAGTTCTCAAGCGGGAGGTACCAGTGAGCAGTTCTTC
CDR3: CASSSQAGGTSEQFF
D: TRBD2
V: TRBV28
size: once
J: TRBJ2-1

DNA: TGTGCCAGCAGCTTCTTATCCGCGTCGAACACCATATATTTT
CDR3: CASSFLSASNTIYF
D: .
V: TRBV5-6
size: few
J: TRBJ1-3

DNA: TGCGCCAGCAGCCAAGTACGGCCTACAGGGGGCTCTGGCTACACCTTC
CDR3: CASSQVRPTGGSGYTF
D: TRBD1
V: TRBV4-1
size: .
J: TRBJ1-2

DNA: TGTGCCAGCAGCCCAGGGGGGCAGGTGGGGACCCAGTACTTC
CDR3: CASSPGGQVGTQYF
D: .
V: TRBV7-9
size: .
J: TRBJ2-5

DNA: TGCGCCAGCAAACAAGGGGGCTCGGGTGAAGCTTTCTTT
CDR3: CASKQGGSGEAFF
D: TRBD1
V: TRBV5-1
size: .
J: TRBJ1-1

DNA: TGTGCCAGCAGTTACTCCCTGGGGGGGGGCAAAGCTTTCTTT
CDR3: CASSYSLGGGKAFF
D: .
V: TRBV6-6
size: .
J: TRBJ1-1

DNA: TGTGCCAGCAGTTCCCCGGGGGGGATCTCCTACGAGCAGTACTTC
CDR3: CASSSPGGISYEQYF
D: TRBD2
V: TRBV6-6
size: few
J: TRBJ2-7

DNA: TGTGCCAGCAGCTGGAGCGGGGAGAACATTCAGTACTTC
CDR3: CASSWSGENIQYF
D: TRBD2
V: TRBV5-4
size: .
J: TRBJ2-4

DNA: TGTGCCAGCTCACCACCGCGGGGAGGCACAGATACGCAGTATTTT
CDR3: CASSPPRGGTDTQYF
D: .
V: TRBV18
size: .
J: TRBJ2-3

DNA: TGCGCCAGCAGCTTGAGTACCAGTACCCACCGGGAGCTGTTTTTT
CDR3: CASSLSTSTHRELFF
D: .
V: TRBV5-1
size: once
J: TRBJ2-2

DNA: TGTGCCAGCAGCTTCGGACACCAGTACGAGCAGTACTTC
CDR3: CASSFGHQYEQYF
D: .
V: TRBV5-6
size: .
J: TRBJ2-7

DNA: TGTGCCAGCAGCTTACTCGCGACAGGGTCCTCCGCAGATACGCAGTATTTT
CDR3: CASSLLATGSSADTQYF
D: TRBD1
V: TRBV7-8
size: .
J: TRBJ2-3

DNA: TGTGCCAGCAGTGAAGGAGGACAGCCGGGCGTCGAGACCCAGTACTTC
CDR3: CASSEGGQPGVETQYF
D: .
V: TRBV2
size: .
J: TRBJ2-5

DNA: TGTGCCAGCAGCGAGGGTCTAGCGGGGGGGGTAGAGCAGTTCTTC
CDR3: CASSEGLAGGVEQFF
D: TRBD2
V: TRBV2
size: .
J: TRBJ2-1

DNA: TGTGCCAGCTTGGACAGCTTGAACACTGAAGCTTTCTTT
CDR3: CASLDSLNTEAFF
D: .
V: TRBV6-5
size: .
J: TRBJ1-1

DNA: TGTGCCAGCTCACCACCCCACAGGGGGCGTGATGGCTACACCTTC
CDR3: CASSPPHRGRDGYTF
D: TRBD1
V: TRBV18
size: .
J: TRBJ1-2

DNA: TGTGCCACCAGCACTCCGTCGTCTGGGGCCAACGTCCTGACTTTC
CDR3: CATSTPSSGANVLTF
D: .
V: TRBV15
size: .
J: TRBJ2-6